These 2 T cell receptor beta chains came from one sample sequenced in a study of spatial heterogeneity in lung cancer. Time point here: sample taken at primary tumor resection. The authors sequenced whole RNA from tumor, nontumor lung or frozen PBMC without sorting. TCRdb called the 5' RACE reads again in MiXCR, with one record for every CDR3 protein. The data hold 40,000 to 45,000 distinct CDR3 sequences, with about an eighth observed a single time. Sequenced here: PBMCs, sampled at surgery. The receptors were sampled from a male donor with early-stage non-small cell lung cancer.

This clonotype was counted only a few times. The chain employs TRBV20-1 and TRBJ2-7, with D unclear. CDR1 and CDR2 (germline): DFQATT, SNEGSKA (reference sequence). Trimming cost V 4 bases and J 4 bases, with 8 bases left between them. CDR3 length equals 11 residues. The CDR3 loop reads CSAMSPYEQYF. The CDR3 bases are TGCAGTGCTATGTCACCTTACGAGCAGTACTTC.

V usage is TRBV12-3 or TRBV12-4 and J usage is TRBJ2-1; TRBD1 matches at 8 bases. V was pared by 4 bases and J by 6 bases, with 8 bases of the junction left unmatched. The CDR3 extends over 15 amino acids. The CDR3 nucleotides are TGTGCCAGCAGTTGGAGGCAGGGGGCGACCAATGAGCAGTTCTTC. Translated, it gives CASSWRQGATNEQFF.